This TCR beta chain was captured in a study of cytomegalovirus exposure and HLA in healthy donors. General study findings and limits: In vitro assays verified that a few CMV-associated chains recognized CMV antigens specifically.

This CDR3 is built from 13 residues. The germline CDR1 and CDR2 sequences are SGDLS and YYNGEE. Trimming shortened V by 3 bases and J by 6 bases, and 10 bases separated the two germline ends. A word on this clone: What it binds is not known.

The PCR was carried out with 60 Vbeta primers and 13 Jbeta primers. This table comes from immunoSEQ multiplex PCR, and its TCRdb copy is limited to in-frame clones, with some not included. The sample yields around 200,000 clones, around 84% seen once. The genes are TRBV9 and TRBJ2-1, with D unclear. The sample comprised PBMCs. The TCR originated in a girl aged 2 to 10 in good health and CMV-seropositive. CDR3 bases: TGTGCCAGCAGCGGATCTATGGTCAATGAGCAGTTCTTC. Amino acid sequence: CASSGSMVNEQFF.